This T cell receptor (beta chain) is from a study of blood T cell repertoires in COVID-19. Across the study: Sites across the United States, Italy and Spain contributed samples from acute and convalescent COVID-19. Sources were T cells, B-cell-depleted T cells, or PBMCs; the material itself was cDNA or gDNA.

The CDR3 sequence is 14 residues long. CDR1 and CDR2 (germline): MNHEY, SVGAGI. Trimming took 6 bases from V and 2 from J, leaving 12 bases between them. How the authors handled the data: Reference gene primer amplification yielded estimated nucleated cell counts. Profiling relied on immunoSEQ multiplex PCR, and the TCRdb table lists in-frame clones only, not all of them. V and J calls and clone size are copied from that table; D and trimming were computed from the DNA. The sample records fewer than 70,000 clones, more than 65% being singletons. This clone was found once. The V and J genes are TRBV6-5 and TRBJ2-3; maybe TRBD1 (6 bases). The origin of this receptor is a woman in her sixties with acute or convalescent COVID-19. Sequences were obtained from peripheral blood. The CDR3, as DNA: TGTGCCAGCAGCCGGACAGCCACCACAGATACGCAGTATTTT. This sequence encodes CASSRTATTDTQYF.